This note documents a single T cell receptor beta chain sequence. Sequencing used immunoSEQ multiplex PCR; TCRdb keeps in-frame clones, though not all of them. The table lists some 5,100 clones, about 72% of them singletons. The germline V and J ends were trimmed by 3 bases and 1 base, with 10 bases remaining between them. Per the germline V gene, CDR1 is SQVTM and CDR2 is ANQGSEA. This CDR3 spans 13 amino acids. The treatment is: randomized to nivolumab then ipilimumab (arm A) or the reverse (arm B). This record comes from a study of sequential checkpoint blockade in melanoma. Source: CD8+ T cells sorted from blood (inferred from file names), taken from a patient given nivolumab and ipilimumab in sequence. The V and J genes are TRBV29-1 and TRBJ2-7, with a possible D match to TRBD2 (6 bases). This sequence was found in a human donor with melanoma. CDR3 protein: CSVEGTDSYEQYF. Written as DNA, the CDR3 is TGCAGCGTTGAGGGGACTGATTCCTACGAGCAGTACTTC.